The rows below give T cell receptor beta chains drawn from one sample of a study of blood T cell repertoires in COVID-19. Sequenced by immunoSEQ multiplex PCR; TCRdb stores in-frame clones only, minus some. Altogether some 300,000 clones are present, around nine tenths being singletons, with the ten largest covering roughly 2.8%. The sequenced sample consisted of PBMCs or T cells enriched from blood (not recorded which). These receptor sequences come from a woman between 45 and 65 years old who had been exposed to COVID-19. Both conserved end residues are part of each CDR3. The D gene is left open where the match is weak. Clone size appears in some rows only: once, few, many, or a class for an expanded clone.

cdr3_length,d_call,j_call,clone_size,v_call,cdr3_nt,cdr3_aa
13,TRBD1,TRBJ1-1,-,TRBV27,TGTGCCAGCAGGAGGACAGGGAGCACTGAAGCTTTCTTT,CASRRTGSTEAFF
15,-,TRBJ2-2,-,TRBV11-2,TGTGCCAGCAGCCGCAGGGTTTTGGGCACCGGGGAGCTGTTTTTT,CASSRRVLGTGELFF
16,-,TRBJ1-5,-,TRBV5-8,TGTGCCAGCAGCCACAACGATCCAGGGGGCAATCAGCCCCAGCATTTT,CASSHNDPGGNQPQHF
14,-,TRBJ1-5,once,TRBV6-5,TGTGCCAGCAGTCAAAGCCTACCCAACAGCCCCCAGCATTTT,CASSQSLPNSPQHF
16,TRBD1,TRBJ1-1,-,TRBV7-9,TGTGCCAGCAGCCTACAGGGGGTCGGAGGGGACACTGAAGCTTTCTTT,CASSLQGVGGDTEAFF
18,TRBD1,TRBJ1-2,once,TRBV6-1,TGTGCCAGCAGTGAGGAGAGGGTTGGGGGACAGATTAACTATGGCTACACCTTC,CASSEERVGGQINYGYTF
13,-,TRBJ2-1,-,TRBV18,TGTGCCAGCTCACCACAGGGGGACGGTGAGCAGTTCTTC,CASSPQGDGEQFF
14,-,TRBJ1-3,-,TRBV5-1,TGCGCCAGCAGCTTGGCAGGTTATGGAAACACCATATATTTT,CASSLAGYGNTIYF
16,-,TRBJ1-1,-,TRBV7-9,TGTGCCAGCAGCCTCGATTGGGGAGGGGGAGAAACTGAAGCTTTCTTT,CASSLDWGGGETEAFF
12,-,TRBJ1-2,once,TRBV30,TGTGCCTGGAGTGCGCGGGGCTTGGGCTACACCTTC,CAWSARGLGYTF
14,-,TRBJ2-2,-,TRBV9,TGTGCCAGCAGCGAAACAGGGAATACCGGGGAGCTGTTTTTT,CASSETGNTGELFF
14,-,TRBJ2-7,-,TRBV28,TGTGCCAGCAGTCCCAGGGGCGCGGTTTACGAGCAGTACTTC,CASSPRGAVYEQYF
16,-,TRBJ2-5,-,TRBV18,TGTGCCAGCTCACCACCGGTGGGGGGAGTACGAGAGACCCAGTACTTC,CASSPPVGGVRETQYF
15,-,TRBJ2-1,-,TRBV15,TGTGCCACCAGCAGAGTCGCGGGGTCCTACAATGAGCAGTTCTTC,CATSRVAGSYNEQFF
16,TRBD1,TRBJ1-4,once,TRBV7-9,TGTGCCAGCAGCTTAGGGGAGACAGGGGGTAATGAAAAACTGTTTTTT,CASSLGETGGNEKLFF
16,-,TRBJ1-6,-,TRBV7-9,TGTGCCAGCACCCCGCTTACAGGGCGTGATAATTCACCCCTCCACTTT,CASTPLTGRDNSPLHF
16,TRBD2,TRBJ2-5,-,TRBV4-1,TGCGCCAGCAGCCAAGATAGCCTAGCGGGGGGACAGACCCAGTACTTC,CASSQDSLAGGQTQYF
15,-,TRBJ1-1,-,TRBV11-2,TGTGCCAGCAGCTCCCAAGGGGGAGTGAACACTGAAGCTTTCTTT,CASSSQGGVNTEAFF
13,-,TRBJ2-6,-,TRBV19,TGTGCCAGTACAGGGACTGGGGCCAACGTCCTGACTTTC,CASTGTGANVLTF
14,-,TRBJ1-5,-,TRBV30,TGTGCCCCCGGTCCGGGGGTCCTTTGGCAGCCCCAGCATTTT,CAPGPGVLWQPQHF
16,-,TRBJ1-2,-,TRBV18,TGTGCCAGCTCACCAGATTCCGCAGGGGCCGGCTATGGCTACACCTTC,CASSPDSAGAGYGYTF
16,TRBD1,TRBJ2-7,-,TRBV4-2,TGTGCCAGCAGCCAAAATTTAGGGACAGGGGGCTACGAGCAGTACTTC,CASSQNLGTGGYEQYF
13,-,TRBJ1-6,-,TRBV5-1,TGCGCCAGCACTAGGGGTCGGGATTCACCCCTCCACTTT,CASTRGRDSPLHF
11,TRBD2,TRBJ2-7,-,TRBV5-1,TGCGCCAGCGGGGGAGGGTACGAGCAGTACTTC,CASGGGYEQYF
14,-,TRBJ1-5,-,TRBV19,TGTGCCAGTAGTATAGGATCCGGTAACCAGCCCCAGCATTTT,CASSIGSGNQPQHF
14,-,TRBJ2-7,few,TRBV7-9,TGTGCCAGCAGCTTATTATACAGGGAACACGAGCAGTACTTC,CASSLLYREHEQYF
16,-,TRBJ2-5,-,TRBV24-1,TGTGCCACCAGTGCCCTCGGCGGGGCTGGGGTAGAGACCCAGTACTTC,CATSALGGAGVETQYF
13,TRBD1,TRBJ1-2,-,TRBV28,TGTGCCAGCAGGGAACAGGGGGCTAAGGGCTACACCTTC,CASREQGAKGYTF
14,TRBD1,TRBJ2-1,-,TRBV28,TGTGCCAGCAGAACGACAGGGGTGGGAAATGAGCAGTTCTTC,CASRTTGVGNEQFF
15,-,TRBJ1-6,-,TRBV25-1,TGTGCCAGCAGTGCGTCGGGACTGTATAATTCACCCCTCCACTTT,CASSASGLYNSPLHF
13,TRBD1,TRBJ1-5,-,TRBV15,TGTGCCACCGGGACAGGAGGAAGACAGCCCCAGCATTTT,CATGTGGRQPQHF
16,TRBD1,TRBJ1-6,-,TRBV28,TGTGCCAGCAGTTTCACAGGGGCCTCCTATAATTCACCCCTCCACTTT,CASSFTGASYNSPLHF
13,-,TRBJ1-2,-,TRBV18,TGTGCCAGCTCACCCGGACAAATCGATGGCTACACCTTC,CASSPGQIDGYTF
15,-,TRBJ2-2,-,TRBV30,TGTGCCTGGAACAAGGGTAGCGGAAACACCGGGGAGCTGTTTTTT,CAWNKGSGNTGELFF
16,TRBD1,TRBJ2-2,-,TRBV11-3,TGTGCCAGCAGCCCGGGACAGGGGGCGCGCACCGGGGAGCTGTTTTTT,CASSPGQGARTGELFF
12,-,TRBJ1-5,-,TRBV2,TGTGCCAGCGGTCTTCTTGCGGAGCCCCAGCATTTT,CASGLLAEPQHF
15,TRBD2,TRBJ2-3,-,TRBV4-1,TGCGCCAGCAGCCGACTAGCGACTAGCACAGATACGCAGTATTTT,CASSRLATSTDTQYF
17,-,TRBJ2-7,-,TRBV12-2,TGTGCAAGTCGCTTGCAATTTCGAGCGGGGCAAAACTACGAGCAGTACTTC,CASRLQFRAGQNYEQYF
15,-,TRBJ2-2,-,TRBV27,TGTGCCAGCAGTCTAGGGGGGGCTCTGGCCGGGGAGCTGTTTTTT,CASSLGGALAGELFF
14,TRBD2,TRBJ2-7,-,TRBV7-2,TGTGCCAGCAGCTTACAAGCGGGGGGATGGGAGCAGTACTTC,CASSLQAGGWEQYF
14,-,TRBJ2-5,few,TRBV7-9,TGTGCCAGCAGCTTAGTGGGCAGCCAAGAGACCCAGTACTTC,CASSLVGSQETQYF
15,TRBD1,TRBJ1-2,-,TRBV7-9,TGTGCCAGCAGGTCCACAGGGGGCGCGGACTATGGCTACACCTTC,CASRSTGGADYGYTF
14,TRBD1,TRBJ1-6,few,TRBV27,TGTGCCAGCACCCGGGACAGGGAACGGCCACCCCTCCACTTT,CASTRDRERPPLHF
15,TRBD1,TRBJ1-5,few,TRBV4-2,TGTGCCAGCAGCCAGGGGGGACAGGGGTACCAGCCCCAGCATTTT,CASSQGGQGYQPQHF
17,-,TRBJ1-6,-,TRBV15,TGTGCCACCAGCAGAGATTATTTGGGCCAGGGGAATTCACCCCTCCACTTT,CATSRDYLGQGNSPLHF
14,-,TRBJ1-3,few,TRBV5-1,TGCGCCAGCAGCTTGGCCCCAGGCGGAAACACCATATATTTT,CASSLAPGGNTIYF
15,TRBD2,TRBJ2-3,-,TRBV6-2/TRBV6-3,TGTGCCAGCAGTGCGACTAGCGGGGGGATAGATACGCAGTATTTT,CASSATSGGIDTQYF
15,-,TRBJ1-5,-,TRBV18,TGTGCCAGCTCACAGGCGGGGACGCCCCATCGTCCCCAGCATTTT,CASSQAGTPHRPQHF
16,TRBD2,TRBJ2-1,-,TRBV7-9,TGTGCCAGCACCCAACCGAGGCTAGCGGGGGTCAATGAGCAGTTCTTC,CASTQPRLAGVNEQFF
18,TRBD1,TRBJ2-4,-,TRBV6-1,TGTGCCAGCAGTGAGGGCACAGGGGGTACGGTAGCCAAAAACATTCAGTACTTC,CASSEGTGGTVAKNIQYF
14,-,TRBJ2-7,-,TRBV30,TGTGCCTGGAGTCGACAGCATATTCCCTACGAGCAGTACTTC,CAWSRQHIPYEQYF
13,-,TRBJ1-1,-,TRBV11-3,TGTGCCAGCAGCTCGGAGCCGTTCACTGAAGCTTTCTTT,CASSSEPFTEAFF
12,TRBD1,TRBJ1-2,few,TRBV19,TGTGCCAGCCGAGGGGACAGACATGGCTACACCTTC,CASRGDRHGYTF
15,-,TRBJ2-1,-,TRBV14,TGTGCCAGCAGCCTCCCGGGAGCTAGTAGCAATGAGCAGTTCTTC,CASSLPGASSNEQFF
12,-,TRBJ1-1,-,TRBV7-8,TGTGCCAGCAGCTTAGGGGGAGAGGGAGCTTTCTTT,CASSLGGEGAFF